This TCR beta chain was captured by sequencing in a study of OX40 agonist ivuxolimab in advanced cancers. Study context: Checkpoint inhibitors had been given previously to approximately 40% of patients.

TCRdb keeps only in-frame clones here, not all; method: immunoSEQ multiplex PCR. The sample lists approximately 50,000 clones; 80% were seen once. The CDR3 spans 15 residues. The V segment lost 0 bases and the J segment 0 bases; nucleotides outside the gene matches: 1. Germline CDR1 is SGHRS and CDR2 is YFSETQ. The rearrangement uses TRBV5-1 and TRBJ2-3; 7 bases are a match to TRBD2. The TCR comes from an adult with an advanced solid tumor such as melanoma, head and neck, liver or kidney cancer. The sequenced sample was CD4+ or CD8+ T cells sorted from blood, obtained in a trial of the OX40 agonist ivuxolimab. The CDR3 nucleotides are TGCGCCAGCAGCTTGGACGGGAGGAGCACAGATACGCAGTATTTT. This gives the protein CASSLDGRSTDTQYF.